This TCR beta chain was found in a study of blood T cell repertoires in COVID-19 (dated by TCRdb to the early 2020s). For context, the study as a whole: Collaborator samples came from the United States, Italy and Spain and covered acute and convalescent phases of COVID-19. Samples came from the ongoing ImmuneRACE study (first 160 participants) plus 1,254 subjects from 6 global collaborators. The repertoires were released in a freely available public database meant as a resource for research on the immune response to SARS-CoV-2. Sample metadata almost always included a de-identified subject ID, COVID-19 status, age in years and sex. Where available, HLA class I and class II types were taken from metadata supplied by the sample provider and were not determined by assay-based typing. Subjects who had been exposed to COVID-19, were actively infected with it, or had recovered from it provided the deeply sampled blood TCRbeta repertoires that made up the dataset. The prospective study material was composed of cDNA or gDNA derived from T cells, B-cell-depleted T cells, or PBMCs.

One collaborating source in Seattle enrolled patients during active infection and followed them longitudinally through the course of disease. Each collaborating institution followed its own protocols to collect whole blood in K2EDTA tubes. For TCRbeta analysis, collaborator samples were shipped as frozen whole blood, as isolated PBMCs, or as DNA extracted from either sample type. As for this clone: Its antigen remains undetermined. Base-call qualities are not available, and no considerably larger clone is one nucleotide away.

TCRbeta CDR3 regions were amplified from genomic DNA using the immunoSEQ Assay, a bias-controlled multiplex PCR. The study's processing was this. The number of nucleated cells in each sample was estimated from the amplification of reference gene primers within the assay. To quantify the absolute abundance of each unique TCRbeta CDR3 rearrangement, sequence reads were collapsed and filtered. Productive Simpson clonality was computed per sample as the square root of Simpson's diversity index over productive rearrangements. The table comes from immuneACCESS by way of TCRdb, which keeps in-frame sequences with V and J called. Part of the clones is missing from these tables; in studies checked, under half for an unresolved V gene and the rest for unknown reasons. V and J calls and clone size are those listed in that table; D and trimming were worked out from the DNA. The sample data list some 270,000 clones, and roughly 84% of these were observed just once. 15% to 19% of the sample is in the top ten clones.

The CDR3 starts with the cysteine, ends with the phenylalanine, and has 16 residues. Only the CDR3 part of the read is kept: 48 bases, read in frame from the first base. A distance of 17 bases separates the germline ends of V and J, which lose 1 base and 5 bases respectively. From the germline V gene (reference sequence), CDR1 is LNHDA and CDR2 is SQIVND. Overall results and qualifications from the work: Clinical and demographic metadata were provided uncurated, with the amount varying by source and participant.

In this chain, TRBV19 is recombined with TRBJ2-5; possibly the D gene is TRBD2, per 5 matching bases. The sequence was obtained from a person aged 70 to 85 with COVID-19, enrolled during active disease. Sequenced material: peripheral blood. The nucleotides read TGTGCCAGTAGTATAGGCTCGACGGGAAGAGGGGAGACCCAGTACTTC. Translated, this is CASSIGSTGRGETQYF. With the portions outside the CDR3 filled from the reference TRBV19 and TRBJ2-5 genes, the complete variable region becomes DGGITQSPKYLFRKEGQNVTLSCEQNLNHDAMYWYRQDPGQGLRLIYYSQIVNDFQKGDIAEGYSVSREKKESFPLTVTSAQKNPTAFYLCASSIGSTGRGETQYFGPGTRLLVL.